A selection of T cell receptor beta chains follows, all from one sample in a study of T cells expressing NK-cell markers. TCRdb reprocessed the 5' RACE reads and reports one entry per CDR3 protein, with no DNA. This specimen shows 120,000 to 150,000 distinct CDR3 sequences; the ten leading clones hold around 10%. The sample taken for sequencing was blood T cells: a sorted CD56 or NKG2C T cell subset, CD4+ or CD8+ T cells, or bulk PBMC T cells (not recorded which). These receptors were obtained from a man aged 18 to 29 in good health. Each CDR3 is given with its conserved first and last residue. Fields, in order: V gene, J gene, CDR3 protein.

TRBV24-1	TRBJ2-2	CATSGLGITNAGELFF
TRBV29-1	TRBJ1-3	CSVVADYSGNTIYF
TRBV20-1	TRBJ2-1	CSARDGPGSEQFF
TRBV6-5	TRBJ2-1	CASSYSHRDLQFF
TRBV6-1	TRBJ1-1	CASRSPVGTANTEAFF
TRBV15	TRBJ2-1	CATSRDGSGAYNEQFF
TRBV12-3/TRBV12-4	TRBJ1-5	CASSPDGFNQPQHF
TRBV2	TRBJ2-1	CASILENEQFF
TRBV29-1	TRBJ2-5	CSVEGYQETQYF
TRBV27	TRBJ2-7	CASSVNDRGSSYEQYF
TRBV24-1	TRBJ2-5	CATSEPHPGQRGETQYF
TRBV4-2	TRBJ2-1	CASSQVPGGSNEQFF
TRBV4-3	TRBJ2-7	CASSHGARSYEQYF
TRBV5-4	TRBJ2-5	CASSQGFGALGKTQYF
TRBV7-2	TRBJ1-1	CATGGSSTEAFF
TRBV6-6	TRBJ2-3	CASSYRAADTQYF
TRBV5-6	TRBJ2-1	CATRSGTNEQFF
TRBV12-3/TRBV12-4	TRBJ2-7	CASSRDSYEQYF
TRBV6-1	TRBJ2-2	CASRPNRGPTGELFF
TRBV14	TRBJ1-4	CASSQKTNEKLFF
TRBV19	TRBJ2-1	CASNLAGSSYNEQFF
TRBV5-1	TRBJ2-3	CASSPGRLSGVGPDTQYF